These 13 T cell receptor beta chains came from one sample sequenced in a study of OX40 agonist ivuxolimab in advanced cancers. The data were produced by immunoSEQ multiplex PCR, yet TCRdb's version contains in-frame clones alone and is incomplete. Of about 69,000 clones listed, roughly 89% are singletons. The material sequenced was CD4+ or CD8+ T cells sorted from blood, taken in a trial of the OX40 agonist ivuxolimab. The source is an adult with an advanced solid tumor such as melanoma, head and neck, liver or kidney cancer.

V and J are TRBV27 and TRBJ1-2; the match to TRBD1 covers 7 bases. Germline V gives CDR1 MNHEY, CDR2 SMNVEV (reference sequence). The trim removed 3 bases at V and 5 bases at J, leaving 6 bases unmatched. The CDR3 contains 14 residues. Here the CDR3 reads CASSLTRGVYGYTF. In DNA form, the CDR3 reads TGTGCCAGCAGTTTGACCAGGGGGGTATATGGCTACACCTTC.

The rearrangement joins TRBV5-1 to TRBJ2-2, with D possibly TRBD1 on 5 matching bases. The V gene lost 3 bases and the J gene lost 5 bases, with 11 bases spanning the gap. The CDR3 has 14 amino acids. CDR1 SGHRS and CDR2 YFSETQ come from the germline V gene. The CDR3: CASSSFRGTGELFF. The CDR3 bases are TGCGCCAGCAGCTCTTTTAGGGGAACCGGGGAGCTGTTTTTT.

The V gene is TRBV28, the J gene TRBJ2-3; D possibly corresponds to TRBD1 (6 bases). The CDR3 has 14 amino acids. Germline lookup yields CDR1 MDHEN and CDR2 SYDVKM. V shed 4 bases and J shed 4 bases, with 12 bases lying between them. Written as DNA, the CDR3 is TGTGCCAGCAGTTCCGGACAGCCTTCAGATACGCAGTATTTT. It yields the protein CASSSGQPSDTQYF.

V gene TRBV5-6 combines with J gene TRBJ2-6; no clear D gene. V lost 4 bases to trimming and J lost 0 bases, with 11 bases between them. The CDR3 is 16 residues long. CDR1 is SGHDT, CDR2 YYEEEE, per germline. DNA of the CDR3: TGTGCCAGCAGCGATAGACACCTCTCTGGGGCCAACGTCCTGACTTTC. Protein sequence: CASSDRHLSGANVLTF.

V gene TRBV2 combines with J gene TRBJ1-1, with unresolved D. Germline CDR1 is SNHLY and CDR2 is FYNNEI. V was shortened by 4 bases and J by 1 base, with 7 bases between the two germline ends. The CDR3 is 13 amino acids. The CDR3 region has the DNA TGTGCCAGCAGTGTGGACGGGAACACTGAAGCTTTCTTT. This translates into CASSVDGNTEAFF.

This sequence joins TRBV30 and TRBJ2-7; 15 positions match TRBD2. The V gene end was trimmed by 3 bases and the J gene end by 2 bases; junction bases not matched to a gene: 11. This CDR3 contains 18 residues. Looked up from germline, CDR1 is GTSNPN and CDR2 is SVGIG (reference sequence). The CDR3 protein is CAWSYPGLAGGAPYEQYF. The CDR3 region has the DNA TGTGCCTGGAGCTACCCGGGACTAGCGGGAGGAGCCCCCTACGAGCAGTACTTC.

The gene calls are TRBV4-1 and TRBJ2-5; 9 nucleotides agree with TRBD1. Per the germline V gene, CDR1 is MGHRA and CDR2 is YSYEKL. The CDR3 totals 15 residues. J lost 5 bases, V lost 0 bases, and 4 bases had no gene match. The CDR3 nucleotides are TGCGCCAGCAGCCAAGAAACAGGGGGCTGGGAGACCCAGTACTTC. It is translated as CASSQETGGWETQYF.

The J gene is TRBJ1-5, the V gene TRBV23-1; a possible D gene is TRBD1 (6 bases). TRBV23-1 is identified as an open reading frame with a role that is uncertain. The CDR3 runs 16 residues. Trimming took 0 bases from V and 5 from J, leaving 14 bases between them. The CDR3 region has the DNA TGCGCCAGCAGTCAATCGGGGGGGGACAACTATCAGCCCCAGCATTTT. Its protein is CASSQSGGDNYQPQHF.

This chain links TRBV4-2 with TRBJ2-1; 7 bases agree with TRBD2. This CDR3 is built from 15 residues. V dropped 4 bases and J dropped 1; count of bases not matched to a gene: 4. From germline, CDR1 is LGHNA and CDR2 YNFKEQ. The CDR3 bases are TGTGCCAGCAGCCGCATGGGACTATCCTACAATGAGCAGTTCTTC. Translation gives CASSRMGLSYNEQFF.

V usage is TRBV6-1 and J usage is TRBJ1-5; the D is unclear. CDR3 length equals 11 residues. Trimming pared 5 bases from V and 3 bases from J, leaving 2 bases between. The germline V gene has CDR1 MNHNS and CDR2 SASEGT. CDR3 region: CASSNNQPQHF. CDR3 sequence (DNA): TGTGCCAGCAGTAACAATCAGCCCCAGCATTTT.

As DNA, the CDR3 is TGTGCCAGCAGCGTAGCCAGCCCCGGGGAGCTGTTTTTT. The encoded protein is CASSVASPGELFF. The chain combines TRBV9 with TRBJ2-2; the D is unclear. The V end was cut by 0 bases, the J end by 6 bases, with 6 bases between. Germline V gene data show CDR1 as SGDLS and CDR2 as YYNGEE. CDR3 length: 13 residues.

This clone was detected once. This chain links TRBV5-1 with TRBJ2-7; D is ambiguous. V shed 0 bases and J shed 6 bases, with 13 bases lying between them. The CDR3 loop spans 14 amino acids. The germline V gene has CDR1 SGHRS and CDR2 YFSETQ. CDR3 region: CASSLAPNKGEQYF. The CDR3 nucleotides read TGCGCCAGCAGCTTGGCCCCTAACAAAGGCGAGCAGTACTTC.

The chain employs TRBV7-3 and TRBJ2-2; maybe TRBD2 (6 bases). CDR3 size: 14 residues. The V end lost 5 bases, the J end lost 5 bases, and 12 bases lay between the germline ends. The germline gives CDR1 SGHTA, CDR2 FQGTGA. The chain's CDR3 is CASSPPGGTGELFF. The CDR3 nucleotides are TGTGCCAGCAGCCCTCCCGGAGGGACCGGGGAGCTGTTTTTT.